This T cell receptor (beta chain) is drawn from a study of blood T cells in healthy people across ages. Through a sample-barcoded 5' primer and a J-beta primer mix, a second PCR was run for about 6 to 12 cycles. A template-switch adaptor containing 12 random nucleotides labeled each cDNA molecule. MiXCR, applied by TCRdb to the 5' RACE reads, yields one record per CDR3 protein. This table has 1.5 million to 2 million distinct CDR3 sequences, 34% appearing once. This CDR3 has 15 residues. V lost 3 bases to trimming and J lost 0 bases; unmatched junction nucleotides: 5. From germline, CDR1 is MNHNS and CDR2 SASEGT. This clonotype occurred a few times.

Sequencing used blood. The clonotype originates from a woman under 40 in good health. The chain couples TRBV6-1 to TRBJ2-7, with TRBD1 matching 7 bases. Here the CDR3 DNA reads TGTGCCAGCAGTGAGCCGACAGGGCCCTCCTACGAGCAGTACTTC. This sequence encodes CASSEPTGPSYEQYF.